The 12 T cell receptor beta chains reported below all come from one sample, sequenced in a study of OX40 agonist ivuxolimab in advanced cancers. TCRdb keeps only in-frame clones here, not all; method: immunoSEQ multiplex PCR. The sample has more than 45,000 clones; approximately 81% are singletons. The specimen comprised CD4+ or CD8+ T cells sorted from blood, sampled in a trial of the OX40 agonist ivuxolimab. The receptors derive from an adult with an advanced solid tumor such as melanoma, head and neck, liver or kidney cancer.

This clone was recorded once. V is TRBV15 and J is TRBJ1-5, with D perhaps matching TRBD1 (5 bases). V was pared by 4 bases and J by 0 bases, with 13 bases between. This CDR3 has 16 residues. CDR1 is LNHNV, CDR2 YYDKDF, per germline (reference sequence). The CDR3 spells CATSTRDQYSNQPQHF. For the CDR3, the DNA is TGTGCCACCAGCACTAGGGACCAATATAGCAATCAGCCCCAGCATTTT.

The rearrangement uses TRBV4-2 and TRBJ2-1; 9 bases map to TRBD1. V gave up 4 bases and J gave up 7 bases; unmatched junction bases: 11. Germline V gene data show CDR1 as LGHNA and CDR2 as YNFKEQ. The CDR3 is 16 amino acids. The CDR3 here is CASSPMTGGRSNEQFF. The CDR3 DNA is TGTGCCAGCAGCCCGATGACAGGGGGGAGATCTAATGAGCAGTTCTTC.

This chain uses TRBV7-9 with TRBJ1-2; TRBD1 agrees at 7 bases. The ends lost 7 bases at V and 6 bases at J; junction bases unmatched: 11. The CDR3 runs 14 residues. Germline values: CDR1 SEHNR, CDR2 FQNEAQ (reference sequence). CDR3 region: CASTPGERGHGYTF. Written as DNA, the CDR3 is TGTGCCAGCACCCCAGGAGAGAGGGGGCATGGCTACACCTTC. The full variable domain, with the rest looked up from reference TRBV7-9 and TRBJ1-2, is DTGVSQNPRHKITKRGQNVTFRCDPISEHNRLYWYRQTLGQGPEFLTYFQNEAQLEKSRLLSDRFSAERPKGSFSTLEIQRTEQGDSAMYLCASTPGERGHGYTFGSGTRLTVV.

The V gene is TRBV5-4, the J gene TRBJ2-1; 14 bases are a match to TRBD2. Trimming at V came to 3 bases and at J to 7 bases, leaving 15 bases not matched to a gene. Per germline, CDR1 SGHNT and CDR2 YYREEE (reference sequence). The CDR3 runs to 19 residues. Written as DNA, the CDR3 is TGTGCCAGCAGCTCCGGGACTAGCGGGAGTCGGGGTAAGTGGAATGAGCAGTTCTTC. Its protein is CASSSGTSGSRGKWNEQFF.

The chain joins TRBV7-3 to TRBJ2-5; tentatively, D is TRBD1 or TRBD2 (5 bases each). V was trimmed by 2 bases and J by 5 bases, leaving 12 bases between them. The V gene's germline CDR1 is SGHTA and CDR2 FQGTGA. This CDR3 has 14 residues. The CDR3: CASSLFRGSETQYF. The CDR3 DNA follows: TGTGCCAGCAGCTTATTCCGGGGCTCGGAGACCCAGTACTTC.

V usage is TRBV18 and J usage is TRBJ2-1; tentative D call: TRBD2 (6 bases). The CDR3 is 12 amino acids. The V gene lost 4 bases and the J gene lost 8 bases, with 9 bases spanning the gap. Germline V gene data show CDR1 as KGHSH and CDR2 as LQKENI. The CDR3 DNA is TGTGCCAGCTCACACGGGAGCGATGAGCAGTTCTTC. This codes for CASSHGSDEQFF.

This clone was seen a handful of times. V and J are TRBV4-2 and TRBJ2-7, with 8 bases fitting TRBD2. Germline CDR1 reads LGHNA; CDR2 reads YNFKEQ. Germline trimming cut 0 bases from V and 6 bases from J; bases unmatched to any gene: 4. There are 14 residues in the CDR3. DNA of the CDR3: TGTGCCAGCAGCCAAGATCCGGGACTAGGCGAGCAGTACTTC. It codes for CASSQDPGLGEQYF.

The chain uses TRBV5-6 and TRBJ2-3; the D is unclear. CDR3 size: 12 residues. Deletions cut 0 bases from V and 6 bases from J, with 5 bases between. The germline V gene has CDR1 SGHDT and CDR2 YYEEEE. CDR3 residues: CASSLVSDTQYF. In DNA, the CDR3 is TGTGCCAGCAGCTTGGTCTCCGATACGCAGTATTTT.

V gene TRBV7-6 combines with J gene TRBJ2-1, with 7 nucleotides matching TRBD2. Germline-derived CDR1 and CDR2 are SGHVS and FNYEAQ. Trimming took 1 base from V and 2 from J; bases not matched to a gene: 14. The CDR3 consists of 19 residues. The CDR3 region has the DNA TGTGCCAGCAGCTTAGAAGTAGCGGGCGTGGGGATTGCCTACAATGAGCAGTTCTTC. It codes for CASSLEVAGVGIAYNEQFF. Based on the CDR3 plus reference TRBV7-6 and TRBJ2-1, the full variable domain is GAGVSQSPRYKVTKRGQDVALRCDPISGHVSLYWYRQALGQGPEFLTYFNYEAQQDKSGLPNDRFSAERPEGSISTLTIQRTEQRDSAMYRCASSLEVAGVGIAYNEQFFGPGTRLTVL.

The gene calls are TRBV4-1 and TRBJ2-1; the match to TRBD2 covers 9 bases. The CDR3 runs 17 residues. Looked up from germline, CDR1 is MGHRA and CDR2 is YSYEKL. Trimming took 1 base from V and 8 from J; bases not matched to a gene: 12. The CDR3 nucleotides are TGCGCCAGCAGCCAAGGGGAATTAGCGGGAGTACGGGATGAGCAGTTCTTC. Its protein product is CASSQGELAGVRDEQFF.

The CDR3 region has the DNA TGTGCCAGCCGGAGCGAGGCGGGGAACACCGGGGAGCTGTTTTTT. Translating it yields CASRSEAGNTGELFF. The chain uses TRBV6-4 and TRBJ2-2; D perhaps matches TRBD2 (5 bases). Between the trimmed V and J ends, which lost 8 bases and 1 base, there was a span of 14 bases. The germline CDR1 and CDR2 sequences are MRHNA and SNTAGT. There are 15 residues in the CDR3.

This sequence joins TRBV5-1 and TRBJ2-2, with D perhaps TRBD2 (6 bases). V gave up 4 bases and J gave up 0 bases, with 19 bases separating them. In germline, CDR1 is SGHRS, CDR2 YFSETQ. The CDR3 sequence is 18 residues long. CDR3 protein: CASSPTLTGLANTGELFF. CDR3 bases: TGCGCCAGCAGCCCTACTCTGACGGGACTCGCGAACACCGGGGAGCTGTTTTTT.